This entry describes one T cell receptor beta chain. Its antigen is as yet unknown. The sample originates from a study of cytomegalovirus exposure and HLA in healthy donors. Looking at the study overall: The 120 validation repertoires used the same platform as the approximately 670 first-cohort repertoires (as reported by a later analysis).

Study-wide points: Specific recognition of CMV antigens was confirmed in vitro for a few chains (all CMV-associated). Researchers counted over 150 TCR beta chains as cytomegalovirus-associated.

Germline loops: CDR1 MNHEY, CDR2 SMNVEV (reference sequence). The CDR3 spans 15 residues. Trimming cost V 6 bases and J 1 base; bases outside gene matches: 5. Using immunoSEQ multiplex PCR, the repertoire was profiled, and TCRdb retains in-frame clones only, with some absent. The sample contains a few hundred thousand clones, 80% to 85% of which appear only once. Material for sequencing was PBMCs. This TCR was recovered from a woman in her 30s in good health and CMV-seropositive. The chain carries TRBV27 and TRBJ2-1; 8 nucleotides agree with TRBD2. The DNA of the CDR3 is TGTGCCAGCAGCTTACTAGCGGATTCCTACAATGAGCAGTTCTTC. It encodes CASSLLADSYNEQFF.